This TCR beta chain was observed in a study of cytomegalovirus exposure and HLA in healthy donors. Findings of the study overall: Presence/absence comparisons presumed near-even sequencing depth among donors.

Primers included in the PCR were 60 Vbeta and 13 Jbeta primers. This table comes from immunoSEQ multiplex PCR, and its TCRdb copy is limited to in-frame clones, with some not included. The repertoire holds 150,000 to 170,000 clones, with roughly 80% as singletons. CDR3 length: 13 amino acids. Germline values: CDR1 MNHEY, CDR2 SVGAGI. Details on this clone: Its antigen is undetermined. Germline and junction disagree at one end, which may indicate a read error.

This clonotype was sampled from a man in his late teens or twenties in good health and CMV-seronegative. Sequencing input: PBMCs. J is TRBJ2-1 and V is TRBV6-5; 12 nucleotides match TRBD2. The CDR3, as DNA: TGTGCCAGCAGTTCCGCGCAGACTAGCGGGAGCCTCTTC. Protein sequence: CASSSAQTSGSLF.